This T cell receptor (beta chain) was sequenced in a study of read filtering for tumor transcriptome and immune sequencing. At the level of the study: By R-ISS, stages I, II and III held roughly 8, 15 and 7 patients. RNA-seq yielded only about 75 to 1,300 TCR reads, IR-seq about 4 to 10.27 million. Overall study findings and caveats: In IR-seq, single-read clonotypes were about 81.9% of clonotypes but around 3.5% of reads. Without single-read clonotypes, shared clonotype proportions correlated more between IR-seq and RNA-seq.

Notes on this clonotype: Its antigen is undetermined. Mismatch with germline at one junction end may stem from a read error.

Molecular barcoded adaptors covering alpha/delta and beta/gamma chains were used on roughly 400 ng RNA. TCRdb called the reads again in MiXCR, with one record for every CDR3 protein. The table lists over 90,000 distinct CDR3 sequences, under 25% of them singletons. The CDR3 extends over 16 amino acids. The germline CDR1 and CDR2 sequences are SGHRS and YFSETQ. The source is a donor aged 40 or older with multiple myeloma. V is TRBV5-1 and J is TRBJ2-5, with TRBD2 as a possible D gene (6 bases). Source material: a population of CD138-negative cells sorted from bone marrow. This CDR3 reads CASGLVAGNSQETQYF. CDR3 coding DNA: TGCGCCAGCGGCTTGGTGGCGGGGAATAGCCAAGAGACCCAGTACTTC.